Included here is one T cell receptor beta chain sequence, with context. The antigen is unknown. Per germline, CDR1 LNHNV and CDR2 YYDKDF (reference sequence). V was clipped by 1 base and J by 7 bases, with 17 bases between them. There are 15 residues in the CDR3. This specimen comes from a study of cytomegalovirus exposure and HLA in healthy donors. Overall study results and limits: Diagnosis of cytomegalovirus status made by the classifier reportedly showed high specificity and sensitivity. A list of 150 to 200 TCR beta chains associated with cytomegalovirus was given. CMV antigen specificity of a few CMV-associated chains was confirmed in vitro.

Repertoires were generated with immunoSEQ multiplex PCR, while TCRdb's copy carries only in-frame clones and drops some. The top ten hold about 1.9% of the sample, which has 120,000 or so clones, roughly 90% seen once. V usage is TRBV15 and J usage is TRBJ2-7; possible D gene TRBD2, 6 bases. The receptor comes from a woman under 30 in good health and CMV-seronegative. Sequencing was performed on PBMCs. The CDR3, as DNA: TGTGCCACCAGCAGAGGGGGACTGGCTAACGCGGAGCAGTACTTC. Translation: CATSRGGLANAEQYF.